This passage covers 10 T cell receptor beta chains from one sample sequenced in a study of beta chain features in type 1 diabetes. General study findings and limits: Type 1 diabetes patients had moderately but significantly shorter TCRB CDR3s in all four CD4+ subsets.

Sequencing targeted expressed TCRB transcripts, as all isolated RNA had been reverse transcribed. TCRdb's table, derived via immunoSEQ multiplex PCR, lists solely in-frame clones and lacks some. The sample contains some 350,000 clones, about 13% of which appear only once. Their recognized antigens are unknown. The sample taken for sequencing was naive CD4+ T cells from blood. These receptors were taken from a woman between 18 and 29 years old with type 1 diabetes.

V and J are TRBV25-1 and TRBJ1-4; weak D call: TRBD1 (6 bases). Trimming took 0 bases from V and 10 from J, leaving 12 bases between them. Germline loops: CDR1 MGHDK, CDR2 SYGVNS. The CDR3 runs 14 residues. This chain's CDR3 is CASSEYATGGKLFF. As DNA, the CDR3 is TGTGCCAGCAGTGAATATGCGACAGGAGGAAAACTGTTTTTT.

V usage is TRBV25-1 and J usage is TRBJ2-3; possibly TRBD1 for D (5 bases). Germline V gene data show CDR1 as MGHDK and CDR2 as SYGVNS. This CDR3 contains 14 residues. Trimming shortened V by 7 bases and J by 3 bases, and 14 bases separated the two germline ends. CDR3 nucleotides: TGTGCCAGCACCCCGCAGGGTTGGACAGATACGCAGTATTTT. This codes for CASTPQGWTDTQYF.

This clone was counted a few times. The CDR3 DNA follows: TGTGCCAGCAGCTTGGCGTTTCTCGGCACTGAAGCTTTCTTT. Its protein is CASSLAFLGTEAFF. The chain employs TRBV5-8 and TRBJ1-1; no definite D call. The CDR3 extends over 14 amino acids. Trimming removed 0 bases from V and 4 bases from J, with 10 bases in between. CDR1 SGHTS and CDR2 YDEGEE come from the germline V gene.

This clone was counted a few times. The chain employs TRBV7-9 and TRBJ1-2; tentative D call: TRBD1 (5 bases). Trimming pared 4 bases from V and 3 bases from J, leaving 21 bases between. This CDR3 is built from 17 residues. Germline lookup yields CDR1 SEHNR and CDR2 FQNEAQ (reference sequence). The CDR3 here is CASSSLGRGAQYYGYTF. The CDR3 coding sequence is TGTGCCAGCAGCTCCCTCGGGAGGGGCGCCCAGTACTATGGCTACACCTTC. Full variable domain (remainder filled in from reference TRBV7-9 and TRBJ1-2): DTGVSQNPRHKITKRGQNVTFRCDPISEHNRLYWYRQTLGQGPEFLTYFQNEAQLEKSRLLSDRFSAERPKGSFSTLEIQRTEQGDSAMYLCASSSLGRGAQYYGYTFGSGTRLTVV.

There are a few counts of this clone. The rearrangement uses TRBV30 and TRBJ2-1, with a tentative D call TRBD1 (6 bases). V lost 5 bases and J lost 3, with 11 bases in between. The CDR3 has 13 residues. Germline CDR1 and CDR2: GTSNPN and SVGIG (reference sequence). The chain's CDR3 is CAWGTSVYNEQFF. CDR3 sequence (DNA): TGTGCCTGGGGGACATCGGTCTACAATGAGCAGTTCTTC. The entire variable domain, with the rest obtained from reference TRBV30 and TRBJ2-1, is as follows: SQTIHQWPATLVQPVGSPLSLECTVEGTSNPNLYWYRQAAGRGLQLLFYSVGIGQISSEVPQNLSASRPQDRQFILSSKKLLLSDSGFYLCAWGTSVYNEQFFGPGTRLTVL.

This clone occurred a few times. The chain has TRBV6-5 and TRBJ2-7, with a tentative D call TRBD1 (6 bases). V shed 4 bases and J shed 0 bases, with 16 bases lying between them. The CDR3 is made up of 16 amino acids. Per the germline V gene, CDR1 is MNHEY and CDR2 is SVGAGI. The CDR3 loop reads CASSLTGYRTSYEQYV. The CDR3 coding sequence is TGTGCCAGCAGTTTGACAGGTTATCGAACCTCCTACGAGCAGTACGTC.

This clone showed up just a few times. The J gene is TRBJ2-5, the V gene TRBV2; a weak D match, TRBD1 (5 bases). The CDR3 consists of 15 residues. Trimming removed 6 bases from V and 5 bases from J, with 19 bases in between. Germline CDR1 is SNHLY and CDR2 is FYNNEI. The CDR3 protein is CASRGDYLYQETQYF. The CDR3 region has the DNA TGTGCCAGCAGAGGGGATTATCTATATCAGGAGACCCAGTACTTC.

The V gene is TRBV4-1, the J gene TRBJ2-3, with D maybe TRBD1 (5 bases). The germline V gene encodes CDR1 MGHRA and CDR2 YSYEKL. This CDR3 has 14 residues. With 1 base removed from V and 3 bases from J, the gap between germline ends came to 8 bases. The CDR3 DNA reads TGCGCCAGCAGCCAAGTCAAGGGGACAGATACGCAGTATTTT. Protein: CASSQVKGTDTQYF.

The chain's CDR3 is CASSFDPGVSTNEKLFF. CDR3 nucleotide sequence: TGCGCCAGCAGCTTTGACCCGGGAGTATCAACTAATGAAAAACTGTTTTTT. The genes are TRBV5-1 and TRBJ1-4; D remains unclear. Per the germline V gene, CDR1 is SGHRS and CDR2 is YFSETQ. This CDR3 has 17 residues. V gave up 2 bases and J gave up 0 bases, with 14 bases separating them. Full variable domain (rest looked up from reference TRBV5-1 and TRBJ1-4): KAGVTQTPRYLIKTRGQQVTLSCSPISGHRSVSWYQQTPGQGLQFLFEYFSETQRNKGNFPGRFSGRQFSNSRSEMNVSTLELGDSALYLCASSFDPGVSTNEKLFFGSGTQLSVL.

The chain employs TRBV7-6 and TRBJ2-1, with D maybe TRBD2 (5 bases). This CDR3 region has 17 residues. V shed 6 bases and J shed 2 bases, with 20 bases lying between them. Germline V gives CDR1 SGHVS, CDR2 FNYEAQ. In DNA form, the CDR3 reads TGTGCCAGCAGTTCTCACGACTCCAGGACTCCCTACAATGAGCAGTTCTTC. Protein sequence: CASSSHDSRTPYNEQFF.